Each of the 13 T cell receptor beta chains below was sequenced from the same sample in a study of T cell responses to AZD1222 COVID-19 vaccine. Profiling relied on immunoSEQ multiplex PCR, and the TCRdb table lists in-frame clones only, not all of them. The sample has approximately 150,000 clones; around 83% are singletons. Sequenced material: peripheral blood, taken 28 days after the second AZD1222 dose. The source is an adult who received the AZD1222 COVID-19 vaccine.

The chain recombines TRBV6-6 with TRBJ2-1, with 10 bases identical to TRBD2. Looked up from germline, CDR1 is MNHNY and CDR2 is SVGAGI (reference sequence). The CDR3 spans 15 residues. V shed 6 bases, J shed 5 bases, and the junction held 7 bases outside the gene matches. The CDR3 bases are TGTGCCAGCAGCCCGGGGCTAGCGGGGGACAATGAGCAGTTCTTC. Residues: CASSPGLAGDNEQFF.

The genes are TRBV6-2 or TRBV6-3 and TRBJ2-1; D is perhaps TRBD2 (5 bases). V was clipped by 4 bases and J by 7 bases, with 11 bases between them. The CDR3 runs 13 residues. In germline, CDR1 is MNHEY, CDR2 SVGEGT. CDR3 residues: CASSSWTGNEQFF. The CDR3 DNA follows: TGTGCCAGCAGTTCTTGGACGGGGAATGAGCAGTTCTTC.

The chain is built from TRBV4-1 and TRBJ2-3; no firm D call. The CDR3 runs 13 residues. The V gene lost 4 bases and the J gene lost 7 bases, with 12 bases spanning the gap. Germline V gene lookup returns CDR1 MGHRA and CDR2 YSYEKL. In DNA, the CDR3 is TGCGCCAGCAGCCTTTATGACTCCAATACGCAGTATTTT. Translation gives CASSLYDSNTQYF.

This clone appeared a few times. V and J are TRBV30 and TRBJ1-3; D unclear. V lost 1 base, J lost 5 bases, and 0 bases lay in between. Per germline, CDR1 GTSNPN and CDR2 SVGIG (reference sequence). The CDR3 spans 10 residues. The CDR3 DNA is TGTGCCTGGAGTGGAAACACCATATATTTT. Encoded protein: CAWSGNTIYF.

The gene calls are TRBV2 and TRBJ2-2, with a possible D match to TRBD1 (6 bases). Germline V CDR1 and CDR2: SNHLY, FYNNEI. CDR3 length: 15 residues. V was cut by 5 bases and J by 4 bases, with 14 bases left in between. CDR3 sequence: CASSPWGPSTGELFF. The CDR3 bases are TGTGCCAGCAGTCCTTGGGGGCCCAGCACCGGGGAGCTGTTTTTT.

The DNA for the CDR3 is TGTGCCAGCAGTAAACCGGGCCGGAGCTCCTACGAGCAGTACTTC. Its protein product is CASSKPGRSSYEQYF. The genes are TRBV27 and TRBJ2-7, with no clear D. CDR1 and CDR2 from the germline V gene are MNHEY and SMNVEV (reference sequence). CDR3 length equals 15 residues. Trimming pared 5 bases from V and 0 bases from J, leaving 14 bases between.

The chain carries TRBV6-6 and TRBJ1-1, with TRBD1 matching over 7 bases. Per germline, CDR1 MNHNY and CDR2 SVGAGI (reference sequence). V lost 6 bases and J lost 1; bases outside the gene matches: 2. This CDR3 comprises 13 residues. The CDR3 DNA follows: TGTGCCAGCAGCTGGACAGGGAACACTGAAGCTTTCTTT. It specifies CASSWTGNTEAFF.

CDR3 nucleotide sequence: TGTGCCAGCAGTGAACAGGGGACCACTAACTACGAGCAGTACTTC. Translating it yields CASSEQGTTNYEQYF. The chain links TRBV2 to TRBJ2-7; TRBD1 might be the D (6 bases). Germline CDR1 SNHLY, CDR2 FYNNEI. The CDR3 length is 15 residues. Trimming took 2 bases from V and 3 from J, leaving 14 bases between them.

Concerning this clone itself: Its ends do not fully match the called genes, so a read error is possible. This sequence joins TRBV7-7 and TRBJ2-2, with unresolved D. The CDR3 consists of 16 residues. The V gene's germline CDR1 is SSHAT and CDR2 FNYEAQ (reference sequence). The CDR3 loop is CASSPPAFANTGELFF. CDR3 in DNA: TGTGCTAGCAGCCCCCCCGCATTCGCGAACACCGGGGAGCTGTTTTTT.

This clone was seen just once. The rearrangement uses TRBV2 and TRBJ2-2; D is undetermined. The CDR3 runs 15 residues. Trimming cost V 6 bases and J 5 bases, with 16 bases left between them. Germline CDR1 reads SNHLY; CDR2 reads FYNNEI. The CDR3 DNA sequence: TGTGCCAGCAGCGCACCTCTCCGCACGACCGGGGAGCTGTTTTTT. Its translation is CASSAPLRTTGELFF. Full variable domain (remainder filled in from reference TRBV2 and TRBJ2-2): EPEVTQTPSHQVTQMGQEVILRCVPISNHLYFYWYRQILGQKVEFLVSFYNNEISEKSEIFDDQFSVERPDGSNFTLKIRSTKLEDSAMYFCASSAPLRTTGELFFGEGSRLTVL.

This clone was seen only a few times. The gene calls are TRBV24-1 and TRBJ2-2; no firm D call. The V and J ends lost 8 bases and 3 bases respectively, with 6 bases between them. The CDR3 contains 12 residues. Germline values: CDR1 KGHDR, CDR2 SFDVKD. CDR3 amino acids: CATTRDTGELFF. CDR3 DNA: TGTGCCACCACTAGAGACACCGGGGAGCTGTTTTTT.

The chain joins TRBV4-2 to TRBJ2-1, with D possibly called TRBD1 or TRBD2 (5 bases each). From germline, CDR1 is LGHNA and CDR2 YNFKEQ. This CDR3 has 15 residues. The V and J ends lost 1 base and 3 bases respectively, with 10 bases between them. The CDR3 nucleotides are TGTGCCAGCAGCCAAGTCTCTGGGGGCTACAATGAGCAGTTCTTC. It encodes CASSQVSGGYNEQFF.

The chain's CDR3 is CASNRANYGYTF. CDR3 bases: TGTGCCAGCAACAGAGCTAACTATGGCTACACCTTC. The chain couples TRBV2 to TRBJ1-2; no clear D gene. The germline gives CDR1 SNHLY, CDR2 FYNNEI. This CDR3 region has 12 residues. Trimming took off 7 bases at V and 0 bases at J, with 6 bases between the two ends.